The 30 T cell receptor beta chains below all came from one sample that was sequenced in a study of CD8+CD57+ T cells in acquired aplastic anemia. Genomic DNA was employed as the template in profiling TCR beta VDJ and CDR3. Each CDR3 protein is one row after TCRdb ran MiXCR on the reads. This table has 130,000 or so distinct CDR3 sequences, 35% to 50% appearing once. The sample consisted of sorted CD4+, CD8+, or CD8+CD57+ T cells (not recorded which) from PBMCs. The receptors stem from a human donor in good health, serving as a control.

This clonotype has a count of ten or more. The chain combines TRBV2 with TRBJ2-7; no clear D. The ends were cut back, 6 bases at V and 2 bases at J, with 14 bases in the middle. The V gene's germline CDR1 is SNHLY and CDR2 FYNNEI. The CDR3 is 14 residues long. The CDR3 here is CASSPGPLAYEQYF. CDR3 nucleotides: TGTGCCAGCAGCCCAGGCCCACTTGCCTACGAGCAGTACTTC.

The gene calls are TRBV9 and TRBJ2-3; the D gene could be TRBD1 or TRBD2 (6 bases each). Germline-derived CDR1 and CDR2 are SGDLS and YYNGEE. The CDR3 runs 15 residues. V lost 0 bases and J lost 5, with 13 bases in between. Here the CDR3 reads CASSVGVRGGDTQYF. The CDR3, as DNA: TGTGCCAGCAGCGTAGGGGTCAGGGGAGGAGATACGCAGTATTTT.

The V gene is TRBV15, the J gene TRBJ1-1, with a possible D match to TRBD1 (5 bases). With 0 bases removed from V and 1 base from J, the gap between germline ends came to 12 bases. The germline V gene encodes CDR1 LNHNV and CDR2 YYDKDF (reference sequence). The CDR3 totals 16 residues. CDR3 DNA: TGTGCCACCAGCAGAGATAAGGGACGGAAGAACACTGAAGCTTTCTTT. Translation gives CATSRDKGRKNTEAFF.

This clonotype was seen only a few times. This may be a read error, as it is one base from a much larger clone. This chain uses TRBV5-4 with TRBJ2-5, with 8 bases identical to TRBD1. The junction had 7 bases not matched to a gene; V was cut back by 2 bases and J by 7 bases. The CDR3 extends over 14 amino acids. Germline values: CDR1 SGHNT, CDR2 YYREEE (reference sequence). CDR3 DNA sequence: TGTGCCAGCAGCTTAACAGGGGGAGGAGGGACCCAGTACTTC. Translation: CASSLTGGGGTQYF.

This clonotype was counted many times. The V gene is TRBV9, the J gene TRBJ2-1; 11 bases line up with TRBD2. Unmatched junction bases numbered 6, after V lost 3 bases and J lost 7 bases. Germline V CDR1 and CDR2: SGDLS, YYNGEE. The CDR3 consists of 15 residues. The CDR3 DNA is TGTGCCAGCAGCGGGTTAGCGGGGGGGCGGAATGAGCAGTTCTTC. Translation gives CASSGLAGGRNEQFF.

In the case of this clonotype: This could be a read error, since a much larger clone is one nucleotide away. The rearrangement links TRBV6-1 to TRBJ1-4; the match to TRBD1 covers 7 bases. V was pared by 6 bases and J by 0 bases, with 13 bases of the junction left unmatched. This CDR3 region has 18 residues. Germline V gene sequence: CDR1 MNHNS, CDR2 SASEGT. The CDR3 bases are TGTGCCAGCAGAGAACTAGGACAGGAGTGGGCAACTAATGAAAAACTGTTTTTT. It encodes CASRELGQEWATNEKLFF.

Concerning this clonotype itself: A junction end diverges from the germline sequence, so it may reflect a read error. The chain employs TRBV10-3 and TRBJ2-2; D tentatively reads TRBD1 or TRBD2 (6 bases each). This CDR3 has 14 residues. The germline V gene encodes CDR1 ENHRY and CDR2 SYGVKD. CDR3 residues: CATRGPTDTGEPFF. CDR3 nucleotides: TGTGCCACCCGGGGGCCTACGGACACCGGGGAGCCGTTTTTT.

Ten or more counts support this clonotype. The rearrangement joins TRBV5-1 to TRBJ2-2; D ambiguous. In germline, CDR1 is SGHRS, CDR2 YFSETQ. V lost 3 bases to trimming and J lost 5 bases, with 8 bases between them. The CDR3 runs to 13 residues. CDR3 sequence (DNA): TGCGCCAGCAGCTGGACCAGAACCGGGGAGCTGTTTTTT. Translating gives CASSWTRTGELFF.

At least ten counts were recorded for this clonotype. CDR3 amino acids: CASSVGRVANEKLFF. The CDR3 DNA is TGTGCCAGCAGCGTAGGAAGGGTCGCTAATGAAAAACTGTTTTTT. The V gene is TRBV9, the J gene TRBJ1-4, with D unresolved. The germline V gene encodes CDR1 SGDLS and CDR2 YYNGEE. This CDR3 contains 15 residues. The V and J ends lost 0 bases and 3 bases respectively, with 9 bases between them.

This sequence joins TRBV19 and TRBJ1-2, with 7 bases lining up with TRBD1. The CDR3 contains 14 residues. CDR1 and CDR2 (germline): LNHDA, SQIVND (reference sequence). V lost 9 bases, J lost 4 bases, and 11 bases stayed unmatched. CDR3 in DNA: TGTGCCAGCAGTGAGCCAGGGGGTTCCTATGGCTACACCTTC. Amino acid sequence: CASSEPGGSYGYTF.

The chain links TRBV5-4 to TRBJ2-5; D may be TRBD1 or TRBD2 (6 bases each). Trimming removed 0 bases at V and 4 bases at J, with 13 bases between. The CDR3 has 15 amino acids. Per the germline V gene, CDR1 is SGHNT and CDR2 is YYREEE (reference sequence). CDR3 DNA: TGTGCCAGCAGCTTGGTCGGGGGCCCAACAGAGACCCAGTACTTC. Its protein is CASSLVGGPTETQYF.

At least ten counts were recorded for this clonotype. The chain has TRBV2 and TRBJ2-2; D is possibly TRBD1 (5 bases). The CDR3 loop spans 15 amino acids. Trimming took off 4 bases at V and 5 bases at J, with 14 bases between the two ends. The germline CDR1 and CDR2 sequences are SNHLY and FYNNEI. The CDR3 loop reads CASSADRQKTGELFF. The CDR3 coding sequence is TGTGCCAGCAGTGCCGATCGACAGAAGACCGGGGAGCTGTTTTTT.

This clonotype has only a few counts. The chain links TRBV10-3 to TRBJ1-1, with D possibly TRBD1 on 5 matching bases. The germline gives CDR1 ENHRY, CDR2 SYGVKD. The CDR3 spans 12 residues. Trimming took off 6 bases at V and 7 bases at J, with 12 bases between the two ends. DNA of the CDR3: TGTGCCATCAGCCCCGACAGAATTGAAGCTTTCTTT. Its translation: CAISPDRIEAFF.

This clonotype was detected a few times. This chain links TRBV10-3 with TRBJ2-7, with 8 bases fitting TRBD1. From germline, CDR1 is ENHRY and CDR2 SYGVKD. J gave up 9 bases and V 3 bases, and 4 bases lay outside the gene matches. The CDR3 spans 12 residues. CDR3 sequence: CAISDTGGSQYF. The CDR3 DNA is TGTGCCATCAGTGATACAGGGGGTTCGCAGTACTTC.

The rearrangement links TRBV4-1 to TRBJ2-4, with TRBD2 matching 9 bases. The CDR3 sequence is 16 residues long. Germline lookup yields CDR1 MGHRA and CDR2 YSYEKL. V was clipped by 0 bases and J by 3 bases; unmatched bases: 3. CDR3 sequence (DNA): TGCGCCAGCAGCCAAGATAGCGGGGGAAACAAAAACATTCAGTACTTC. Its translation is CASSQDSGGNKNIQYF.

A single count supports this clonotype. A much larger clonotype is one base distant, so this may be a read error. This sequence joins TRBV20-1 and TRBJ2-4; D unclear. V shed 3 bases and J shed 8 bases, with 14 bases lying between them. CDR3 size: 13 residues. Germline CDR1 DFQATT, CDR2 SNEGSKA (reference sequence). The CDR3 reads CSASDSLWDIQYF. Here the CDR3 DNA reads TGCAGTGCTAGTGACTCTCTTTGGGACATTCAGTACTTC.

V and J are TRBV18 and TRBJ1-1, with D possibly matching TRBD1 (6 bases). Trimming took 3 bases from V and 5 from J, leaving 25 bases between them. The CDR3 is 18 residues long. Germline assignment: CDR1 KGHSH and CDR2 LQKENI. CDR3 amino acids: CASSPRPSPGEGLTEAFF. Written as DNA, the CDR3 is TGTGCCAGCTCACCGCGACCATCCCCAGGGGAGGGATTGACTGAAGCTTTCTTT. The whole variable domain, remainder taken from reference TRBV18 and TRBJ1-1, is NAGVMQNPRHLVRRRGQEARLRCSPMKGHSHVYWYRQLPEEGLKFMVYLQKENIIDESGMPKERFSAEFPKEGPSILRIQQVVRGDSAAYFCASSPRPSPGEGLTEAFFGQGTRLTVV.

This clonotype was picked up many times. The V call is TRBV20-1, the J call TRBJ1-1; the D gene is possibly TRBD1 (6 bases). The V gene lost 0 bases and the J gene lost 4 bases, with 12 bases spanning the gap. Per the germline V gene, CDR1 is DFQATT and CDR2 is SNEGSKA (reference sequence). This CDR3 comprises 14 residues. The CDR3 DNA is TGCAGTGCTAGAGATGACAGGACTGGCACTGAAGCTTTCTTT. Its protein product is CSARDDRTGTEAFF.

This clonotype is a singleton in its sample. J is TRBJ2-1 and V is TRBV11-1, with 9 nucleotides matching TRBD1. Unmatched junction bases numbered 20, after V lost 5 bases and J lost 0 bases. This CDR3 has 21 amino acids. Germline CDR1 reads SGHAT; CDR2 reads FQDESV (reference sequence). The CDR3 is CASSPGWGQGKGVGSYNEQFF. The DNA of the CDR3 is TGTGCCAGCAGCCCAGGGTGGGGACAGGGTAAAGGGGTGGGCTCCTACAATGAGCAGTTCTTC.

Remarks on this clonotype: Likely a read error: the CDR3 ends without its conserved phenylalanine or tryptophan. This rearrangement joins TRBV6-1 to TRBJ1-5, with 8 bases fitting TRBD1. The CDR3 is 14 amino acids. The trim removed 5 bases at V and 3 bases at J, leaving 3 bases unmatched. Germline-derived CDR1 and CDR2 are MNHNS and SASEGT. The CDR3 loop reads CASSTGGYNQPQHL. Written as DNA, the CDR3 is TGTGCCAGCAGTACAGGGGGATACAATCAGCCCCAGCATCTT.

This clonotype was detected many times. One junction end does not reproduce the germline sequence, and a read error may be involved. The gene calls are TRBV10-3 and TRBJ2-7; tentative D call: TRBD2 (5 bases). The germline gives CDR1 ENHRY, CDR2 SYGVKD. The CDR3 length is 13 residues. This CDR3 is CAISRERSYEQHF. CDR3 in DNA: TGTGCCATCAGTCGGGAACGGTCCTACGAGCAGCACTTC.

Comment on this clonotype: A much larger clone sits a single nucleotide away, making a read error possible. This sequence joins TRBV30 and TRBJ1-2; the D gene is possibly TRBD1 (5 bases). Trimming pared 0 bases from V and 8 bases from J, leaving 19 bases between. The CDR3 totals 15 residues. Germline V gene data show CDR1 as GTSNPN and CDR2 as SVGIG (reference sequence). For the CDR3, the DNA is TGTGCCTGGAGTGTACGCGCGAGAGGGACGTGGGGCTACACCTTC. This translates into CAWSVRARGTWGYTF.

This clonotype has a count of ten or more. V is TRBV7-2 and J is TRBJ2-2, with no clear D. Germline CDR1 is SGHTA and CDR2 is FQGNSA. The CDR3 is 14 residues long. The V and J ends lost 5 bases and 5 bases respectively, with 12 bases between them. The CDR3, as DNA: TGTGCCAGCAGCACAGAAAGATGGACCGGGGAGCTGTTTTTT. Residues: CASSTERWTGELFF.

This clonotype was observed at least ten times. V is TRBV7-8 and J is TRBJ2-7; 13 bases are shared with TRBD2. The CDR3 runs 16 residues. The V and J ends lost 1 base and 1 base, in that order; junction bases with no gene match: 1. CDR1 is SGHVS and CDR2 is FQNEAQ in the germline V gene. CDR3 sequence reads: CASSLGTSGGSYEQYF. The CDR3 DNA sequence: TGTGCCAGCAGCTTAGGGACTAGCGGGGGTTCCTACGAGCAGTACTTC.

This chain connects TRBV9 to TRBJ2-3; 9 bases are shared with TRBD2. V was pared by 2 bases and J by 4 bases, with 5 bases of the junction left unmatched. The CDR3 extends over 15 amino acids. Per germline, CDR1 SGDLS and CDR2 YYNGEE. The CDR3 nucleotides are TGTGCCAGCAGCGTGGGTAGCGGGGGATCAGATACGCAGTATTTT. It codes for CASSVGSGGSDTQYF. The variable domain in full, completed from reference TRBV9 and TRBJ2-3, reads DSGVTQTPKHLITATGQRVTLRCSPRSGDLSVYWYQQSLDQGLQFLIQYYNGEERAKGNILERFSAQQFPDLHSELNLSSLELGDSALYFCASSVGSGGSDTQYFGPGTRLTVL.

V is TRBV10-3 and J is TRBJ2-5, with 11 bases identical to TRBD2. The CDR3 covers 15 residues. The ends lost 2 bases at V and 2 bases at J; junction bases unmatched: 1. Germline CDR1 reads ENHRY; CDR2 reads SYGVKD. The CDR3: CAISERTSGQETQYF. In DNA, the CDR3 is TGTGCCATCAGTGAGAGGACTAGCGGGCAAGAGACCCAGTACTTC.

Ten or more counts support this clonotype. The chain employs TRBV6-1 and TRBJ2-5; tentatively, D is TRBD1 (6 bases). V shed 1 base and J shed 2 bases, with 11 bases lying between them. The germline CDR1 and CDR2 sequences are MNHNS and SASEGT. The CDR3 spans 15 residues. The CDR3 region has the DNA TGTGCCAGCAGTGAAGGACGAAGGGGGCAAGAGACCCAGTACTTC. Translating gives CASSEGRRGQETQYF.

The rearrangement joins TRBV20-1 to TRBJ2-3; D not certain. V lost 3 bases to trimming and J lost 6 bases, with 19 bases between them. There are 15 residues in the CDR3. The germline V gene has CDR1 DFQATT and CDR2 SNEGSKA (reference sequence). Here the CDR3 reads CSASRAEVPTDTQYF. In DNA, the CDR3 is TGCAGTGCTAGTAGGGCAGAAGTACCTACGGATACGCAGTATTTT.

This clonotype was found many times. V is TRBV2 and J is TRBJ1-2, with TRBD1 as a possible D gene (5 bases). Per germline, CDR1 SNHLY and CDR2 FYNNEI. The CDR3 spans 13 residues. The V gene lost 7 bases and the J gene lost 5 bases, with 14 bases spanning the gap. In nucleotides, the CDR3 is TGTGCCAGCACAGTCGGCAGGGATTATGGCTACACCTTC. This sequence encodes CASTVGRDYGYTF.

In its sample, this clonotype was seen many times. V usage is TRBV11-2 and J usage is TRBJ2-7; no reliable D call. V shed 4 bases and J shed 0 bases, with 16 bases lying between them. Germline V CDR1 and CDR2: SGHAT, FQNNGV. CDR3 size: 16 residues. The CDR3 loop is CASSSGLDTSSYEQYF. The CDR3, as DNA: TGTGCCAGCAGCTCCGGCCTGGATACCAGCTCCTACGAGCAGTACTTC.